One TCR beta chain is described in this entry. The source of the sample is a study of CD8 T cells in Susac syndrome. The RNA, about 0.45 to 1 ug, was put through reverse transcription using random hexamers. Via MiXCR, TCRdb re-called the immunoSEQ multiplex PCR reads, giving one row per CDR3 protein. The data show approximately 200,000 distinct CDR3 sequences, about 93% seen once. Germline V gene sequence: CDR1 LGHDT, CDR2 YNNKEL (reference sequence). V dropped 7 bases and J dropped 5; count of bases not matched to a gene: 14. The length of the CDR3 is 16 residues. The chain carries TRBV3-1 and TRBJ2-1; 7 bases fit TRBD1. Sequencing was done on a sample of CD8+ T cells from PBMCs. This clonotype was obtained from a human donor with multiple sclerosis. The CDR3 loop reads CASTPLSGTVDNEQFF. CDR3 in DNA: TGTGCCAGCACTCCATTATCCGGGACAGTGGACAATGAGCAGTTCTTC.